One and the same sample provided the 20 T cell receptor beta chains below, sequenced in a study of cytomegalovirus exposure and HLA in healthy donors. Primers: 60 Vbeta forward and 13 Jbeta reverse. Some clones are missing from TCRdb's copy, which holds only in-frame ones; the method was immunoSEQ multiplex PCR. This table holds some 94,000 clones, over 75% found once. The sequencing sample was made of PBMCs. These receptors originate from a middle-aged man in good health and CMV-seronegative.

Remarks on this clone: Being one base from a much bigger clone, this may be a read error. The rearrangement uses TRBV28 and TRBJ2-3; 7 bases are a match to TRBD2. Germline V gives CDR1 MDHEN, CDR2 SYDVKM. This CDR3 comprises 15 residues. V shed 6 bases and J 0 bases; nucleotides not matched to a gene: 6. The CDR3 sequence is CASSVSSGSTDTQYF. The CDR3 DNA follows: TGTGCCAGCAGCGTGTCTAGCGGAAGCACAGATACGCAGTATTTT.

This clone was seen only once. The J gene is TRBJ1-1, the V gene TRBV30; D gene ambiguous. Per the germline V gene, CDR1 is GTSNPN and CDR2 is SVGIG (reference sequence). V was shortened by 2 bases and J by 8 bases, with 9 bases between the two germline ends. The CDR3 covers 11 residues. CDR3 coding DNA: TGTGCCTGGAGTAACGAAGCAGAAGCTTTCTTT. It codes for CAWSNEAEAFF.

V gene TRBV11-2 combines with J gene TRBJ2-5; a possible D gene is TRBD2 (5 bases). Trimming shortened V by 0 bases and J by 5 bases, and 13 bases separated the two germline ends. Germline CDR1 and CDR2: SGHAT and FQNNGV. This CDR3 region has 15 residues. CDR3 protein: CASSLEVALWETQYF. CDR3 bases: TGTGCCAGCAGCTTAGAGGTAGCGTTGTGGGAGACCCAGTACTTC.

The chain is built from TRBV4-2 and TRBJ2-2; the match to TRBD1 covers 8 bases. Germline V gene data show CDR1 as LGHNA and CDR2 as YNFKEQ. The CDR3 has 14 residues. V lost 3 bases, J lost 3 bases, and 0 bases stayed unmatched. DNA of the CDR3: TGTGCCAGCAGCCAGGGACAGGACACCGGGGAGCTGTTTTTT. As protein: CASSQGQDTGELFF.

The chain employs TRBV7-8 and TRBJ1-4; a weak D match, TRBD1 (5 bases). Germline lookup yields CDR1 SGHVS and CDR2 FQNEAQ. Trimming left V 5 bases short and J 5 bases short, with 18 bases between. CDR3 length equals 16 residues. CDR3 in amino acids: CASSKLQGTPNEKLFF. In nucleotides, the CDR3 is TGTGCCAGCAGCAAACTTCAGGGCACCCCGAATGAAAAACTGTTTTTT.

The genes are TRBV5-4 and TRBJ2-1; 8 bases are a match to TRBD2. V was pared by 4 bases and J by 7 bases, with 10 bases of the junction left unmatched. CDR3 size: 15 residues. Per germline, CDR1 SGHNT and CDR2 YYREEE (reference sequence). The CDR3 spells CASSLDWTSRNEQFF. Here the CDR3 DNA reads TGTGCCAGCAGCCTTGACTGGACTAGCCGGAATGAGCAGTTCTTC.

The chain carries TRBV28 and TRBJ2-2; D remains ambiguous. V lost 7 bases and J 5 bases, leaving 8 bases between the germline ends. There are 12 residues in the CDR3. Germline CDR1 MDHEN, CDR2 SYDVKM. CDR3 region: CASTFGTGELFF. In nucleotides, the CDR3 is TGTGCCAGCACGTTCGGGACCGGGGAGCTGTTTTTT.

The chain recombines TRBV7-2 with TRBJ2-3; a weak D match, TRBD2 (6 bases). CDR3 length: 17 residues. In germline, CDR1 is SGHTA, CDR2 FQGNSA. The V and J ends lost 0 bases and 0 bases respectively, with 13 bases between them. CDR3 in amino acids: CASSLAAGWFSTDTQYF. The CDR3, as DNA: TGTGCCAGCAGCTTAGCCGCGGGGTGGTTTAGCACAGATACGCAGTATTTT.

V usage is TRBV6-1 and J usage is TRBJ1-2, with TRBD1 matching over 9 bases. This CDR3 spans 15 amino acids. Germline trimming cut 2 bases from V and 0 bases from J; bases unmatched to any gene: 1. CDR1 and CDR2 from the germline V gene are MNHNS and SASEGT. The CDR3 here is CASSETGGSNYGYTF. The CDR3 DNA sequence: TGTGCCAGCAGTGAAACAGGGGGCTCTAACTATGGCTACACCTTC.

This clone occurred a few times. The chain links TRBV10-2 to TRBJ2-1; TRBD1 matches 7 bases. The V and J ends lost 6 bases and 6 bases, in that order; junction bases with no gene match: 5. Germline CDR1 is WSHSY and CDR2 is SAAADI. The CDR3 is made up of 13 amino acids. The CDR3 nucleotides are TGCGCCAGCAGCCCAGGACAGGCCAATGAGCAGTTCTTC. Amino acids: CASSPGQANEQFF.

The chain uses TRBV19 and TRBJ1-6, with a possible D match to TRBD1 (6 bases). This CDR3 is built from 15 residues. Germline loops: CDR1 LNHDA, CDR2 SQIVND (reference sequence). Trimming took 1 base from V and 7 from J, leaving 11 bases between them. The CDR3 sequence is CASSIGKGVNSPLHF. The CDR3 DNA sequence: TGTGCCAGTAGTATAGGAAAGGGGGTGAATTCACCCCTCCACTTT.

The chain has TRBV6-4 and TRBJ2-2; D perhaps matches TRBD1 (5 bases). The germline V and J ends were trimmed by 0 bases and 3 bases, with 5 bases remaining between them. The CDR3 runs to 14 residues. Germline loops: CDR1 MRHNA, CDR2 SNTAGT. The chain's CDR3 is CASSDSTDTGELFF. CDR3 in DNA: TGTGCCAGCAGTGACTCGACAGACACCGGGGAGCTGTTTTTT.

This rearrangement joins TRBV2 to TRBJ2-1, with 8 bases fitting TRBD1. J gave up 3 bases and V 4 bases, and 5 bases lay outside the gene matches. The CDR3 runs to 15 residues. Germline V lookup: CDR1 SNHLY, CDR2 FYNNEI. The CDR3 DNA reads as TGTGCCAGCAGTGGAACAGGGGGAGTCTACAATGAGCAGTTCTTC. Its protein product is CASSGTGGVYNEQFF.

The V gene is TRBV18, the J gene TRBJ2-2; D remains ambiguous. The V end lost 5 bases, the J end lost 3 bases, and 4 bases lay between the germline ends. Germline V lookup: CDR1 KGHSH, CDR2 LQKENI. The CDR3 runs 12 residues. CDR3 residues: CASSIYTGELFF. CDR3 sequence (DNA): TGTGCCAGCTCAATCTACACCGGGGAGCTGTTTTTT.

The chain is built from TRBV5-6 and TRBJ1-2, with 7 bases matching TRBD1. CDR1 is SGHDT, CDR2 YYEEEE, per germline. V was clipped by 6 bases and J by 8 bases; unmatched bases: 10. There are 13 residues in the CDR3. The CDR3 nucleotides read TGTGCCAGCACCCGAAAGGGGGCGCTGGGCTACACCTTC. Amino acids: CASTRKGALGYTF.

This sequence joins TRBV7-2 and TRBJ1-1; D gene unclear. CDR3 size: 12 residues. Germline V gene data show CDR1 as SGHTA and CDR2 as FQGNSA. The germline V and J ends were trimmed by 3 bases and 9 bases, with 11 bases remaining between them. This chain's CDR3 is CASSFGRTQAFF. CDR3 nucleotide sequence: TGTGCCAGCAGCTTTGGGCGAACCCAAGCTTTCTTT.

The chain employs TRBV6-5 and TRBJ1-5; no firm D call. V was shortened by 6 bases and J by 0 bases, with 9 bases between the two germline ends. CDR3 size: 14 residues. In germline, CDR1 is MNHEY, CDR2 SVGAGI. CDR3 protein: CASRPTYSNQPQHF. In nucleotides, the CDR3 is TGTGCCAGCAGGCCTACTTATAGCAATCAGCCCCAGCATTTT.

CDR3 sequence reads: CASSFSTAADGYTF. DNA of the CDR3: TGTGCCAGCAGTTTTTCTACGGCTGCGGATGGCTACACCTTC. This sequence joins TRBV2 and TRBJ1-2; D gene uncertain. CDR1 and CDR2 (germline): SNHLY, FYNNEI. Trimming took off 5 bases at V and 6 bases at J, with 16 bases between the two ends. The CDR3 is 14 amino acids.

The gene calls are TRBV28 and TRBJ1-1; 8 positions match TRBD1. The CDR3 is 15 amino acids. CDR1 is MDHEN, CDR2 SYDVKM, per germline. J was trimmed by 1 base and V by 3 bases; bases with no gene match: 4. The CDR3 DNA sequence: TGTGCCAGCAGTTTTCCCGGGACAGGGAACACTGAAGCTTTCTTT. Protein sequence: CASSFPGTGNTEAFF.

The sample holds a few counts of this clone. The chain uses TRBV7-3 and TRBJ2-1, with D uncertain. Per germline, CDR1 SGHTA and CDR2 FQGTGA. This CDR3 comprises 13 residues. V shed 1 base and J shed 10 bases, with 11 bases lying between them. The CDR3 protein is CASSLIALGEQFF. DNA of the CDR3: TGTGCCAGCAGCTTAATAGCTCTCGGGGAGCAGTTCTTC. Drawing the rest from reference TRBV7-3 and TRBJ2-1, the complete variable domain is GAGVSQTPSNKVTEKGKYVELRCDPISGHTALYWYRQSLGQGPEFLIYFQGTGAADDSGLPNDRFFAVRPEGSVSTLKIQRTERGDSAVYLCASSLIALGEQFFGPGTRLTVL.